The clone carrying this TCR beta chain was observed a handful of times. Trimming took 0 bases from V and 1 from J, leaving 13 bases between them. The CDR3 extends over 18 amino acids. Germline V gene data show CDR1 as SEHNR and CDR2 as FQNEAQ (reference sequence). Original processing methods: Nucleated cell number was recorded as an estimate derived from reference gene primer amplification. Clones were sequenced by immunoSEQ multiplex PCR, and TCRdb holds only the in-frame ones, with some missing. The V and J calls and clone size come from that table; D and trimming were worked out from the DNA. The sample shows under 40,000 clones, around nine tenths of them seen only once. These data come from a study of blood T cell repertoires in COVID-19. About the research overall: In each case, the material was cDNA or gDNA derived from T cells, B-cell-depleted T cells, or PBMCs.

Sequencing was performed on peripheral blood. This receptor was identified in a man between 65 and 85 years old with active COVID-19. The rearrangement links TRBV7-9 to TRBJ2-6, with D unclear. CDR3 sequence (DNA): TGTGCCAGCAGCTTAGCGAAGCTTCAATTATCTGGGGCCAACGTCCTGACTTTC. Translation gives CASSLAKLQLSGANVLTF.